What follows are 5 T cell receptor beta chains derived from one specimen sequenced in a study of cytomegalovirus exposure and HLA in healthy donors. Sequenced by immunoSEQ multiplex PCR; TCRdb stores in-frame clones only, minus some. This table has about 160,000 clones, over 80% appearing once. The sequencing sample was made of PBMCs. The receptors shown here come from a man aged 25 to 40 in good health and CMV-seropositive.

The chain joins TRBV6-4 to TRBJ2-2; D unclear. Trimming shortened V by 2 bases and J by 6 bases, and 16 bases separated the two germline ends. Germline V lookup: CDR1 MRHNA, CDR2 SNTAGT. The CDR3 consists of 16 residues. The CDR3 nucleotides read TGTGCCAGCAGTGACACGTTAGCTGGGTCGGCCGGGGAGCTGTTTTTT. Protein product: CASSDTLAGSAGELFF.

The chain links TRBV4-2 to TRBJ2-7; D possibly corresponds to TRBD1 (5 bases). The length of the CDR3 is 13 residues. Germline values: CDR1 LGHNA, CDR2 YNFKEQ. Trimming took 5 bases from V and 3 from J, leaving 11 bases between them. The CDR3 bases are TGTGCCAGCAGCTCAGGGCACATCTACGAGCAGTACTTC. This translates into CASSSGHIYEQYF.

CDR3 sequence reads: CASSEAGLAIRGTSTDTQYF. The CDR3 nucleotides are TGTGCCAGCAGTGAAGCAGGCCTAGCGATCCGCGGTACTAGCACAGATACGCAGTATTTT. The chain uses TRBV2 and TRBJ2-3; possibly TRBD2 for D (6 bases). The germline V gene has CDR1 SNHLY and CDR2 FYNNEI. CDR3 size: 20 residues. With 0 bases removed from V and 0 bases from J, the gap between germline ends came to 22 bases.

The chain uses TRBV10-2 and TRBJ1-1; TRBD1 matches 7 bases. Trimming cost V 5 bases and J 1 base; bases outside gene matches: 4. Germline CDR1 is WSHSY and CDR2 is SAAADI. The CDR3 has 14 residues. The CDR3 DNA is TGCGCCAGCAGTAAGACAGGGCCGAACACTGAAGCTTTCTTT. It codes for CASSKTGPNTEAFF.

The chain carries TRBV11-2 and TRBJ2-5; D is uncertain. The CDR3 spans 14 residues. Germline CDR1 reads SGHAT; CDR2 reads FQNNGV. V lost 5 bases, J lost 1 base, and 11 bases lay in between. The CDR3 DNA reads TGTGCCAGCAGCCCTGACACTCTCCAAGAGACCCAGTACTTC. Its translation: CASSPDTLQETQYF.